This TCR beta chain was observed in a study of cytomegalovirus exposure and HLA in healthy donors. Study results and limitations: Within an earlier analysis, most TCR beta V segments proved productive either about 87% or about 30% of the time. Whilst most TCR sequences proved rare, a subset of public TCRs occurred across many donors.

V shed 5 bases and J shed 1 base, with 17 bases lying between them. The CDR3 length is 16 residues. Germline CDR1 SGHTA, CDR2 FQGTGA. The PCR made use of 60 Vbeta and 13 Jbeta primers. Clones were read by immunoSEQ multiplex PCR, and TCRdb kept only the in-frame ones, dropping some. Across about 96,000 clones, the top ten clones capture roughly 3.5% of the sample. Comment on this clone: Its antigen is undetermined.

The chain employs TRBV7-3 and TRBJ1-1; D is possibly TRBD1 (6 bases). The sequenced sample was PBMCs. This sequence was found in a woman between 25 and 40 years old in good health and CMV-seronegative. The CDR3 here is CASSIRGGDANTEAFF. CDR3 sequence (DNA): TGTGCCAGCAGCATCCGAGGGGGGGATGCGAACACTGAAGCTTTCTTT.